A single sample is the source of the 18 T cell receptor beta chains below, sequenced in a study of control samples from healthy donors and cancer patients. This table comes from immunoSEQ multiplex PCR, and its TCRdb copy is limited to in-frame clones, with some not included. The table records around 120,000 clones, 91% of them present only once. Source material: blood. These receptors were taken from a woman under 30 in good health.

The chain carries TRBV5-1 and TRBJ2-1; no definite D call. V was clipped by 4 bases and J by 9 bases, with 17 bases between them. CDR3 size: 14 residues. Germline values: CDR1 SGHRS, CDR2 YFSETQ. CDR3 coding DNA: TGCGCCAGCAGCATAGTTCCACACGATCGTGAGCAGTTCTTC. It specifies CASSIVPHDREQFF.

V usage is TRBV24-1 and J usage is TRBJ2-5; a possible D gene is TRBD1 (6 bases). The V end was cut by 3 bases, the J end by 0 bases, with 31 bases between. CDR1 is KGHDR and CDR2 is SFDVKD in the germline V gene. The CDR3 contains 22 residues. The chain's CDR3 is CATSDPALRGTSDEPYQETQYF. The CDR3 DNA is TGTGCCACCAGTGATCCCGCATTAAGAGGGACATCCGATGAACCATACCAAGAGACCCAGTACTTC.

The chain recombines TRBV27 with TRBJ2-7; TRBD2 agrees at 8 bases. Trimming cost V 7 bases and J 1 base; bases outside gene matches: 15. CDR3 size: 17 residues. Germline CDR1 reads MNHEY; CDR2 reads SMNVEV (reference sequence). The CDR3 protein is CASIQREPVWVSYEQYF. The CDR3 nucleotides read TGTGCCAGCATCCAGCGGGAGCCCGTTTGGGTTTCCTACGAGCAGTACTTC.

This clone was seen once. The rearrangement links TRBV9 to TRBJ2-1; tentatively, D is TRBD2 (5 bases). V lost 0 bases and J 9 bases, leaving 10 bases between the germline ends. This CDR3 spans 13 amino acids. CDR1 SGDLS and CDR2 YYNGEE come from the germline V gene. CDR3 protein: CASSVVLDGEQFF. For the CDR3, the DNA is TGTGCCAGCAGCGTAGTACTAGACGGTGAGCAGTTCTTC.

V gene TRBV5-4 combines with J gene TRBJ2-1, with D unclear. CDR3 size: 12 residues. The V gene's germline CDR1 is SGHNT and CDR2 YYREEE (reference sequence). The V end was cut by 4 bases, the J end by 8 bases, with 10 bases between. The CDR3 here is CASSTFGDEQFF. The CDR3 region has the DNA TGTGCCAGCAGCACCTTTGGCGATGAGCAGTTCTTC.

The V call is TRBV5-4, the J call TRBJ1-2; 7 bases match TRBD1. The CDR3 is made up of 13 amino acids. Losses at the gene ends were 6 bases for V and 2 bases for J; bases not matched to a gene: 4. Per the germline V gene, CDR1 is SGHNT and CDR2 is YYREEE (reference sequence). For the CDR3, the DNA is TGTGCCAGCAACAGACAGGGAAACTATGGCTACACCTTC. It yields the protein CASNRQGNYGYTF.

The DNA for the CDR3 is TGTGCCAGCAGCGTGAGGGGTCTTGAGACCCAGTACTTC. Translated: CASSVRGLETQYF. The V gene is TRBV9, the J gene TRBJ2-5; tentatively, D is TRBD1 or TRBD2 (5 bases each). The CDR3 covers 13 residues. V was clipped by 2 bases and J by 5 bases, with 10 bases between them. Germline lookup yields CDR1 SGDLS and CDR2 YYNGEE.

The V gene is TRBV28, the J gene TRBJ1-4, with D perhaps TRBD1 (6 bases). This CDR3 is built from 14 residues. V gave up 5 bases and J gave up 4 bases, with 11 bases separating them. Germline CDR1 is MDHEN and CDR2 is SYDVKM. This chain's CDR3 is CASSEWGLNEKLFF. CDR3 in DNA: TGTGCCAGCAGTGAATGGGGGCTTAATGAAAAACTGTTTTTT.

The chain combines TRBV13 with TRBJ1-2; tentatively, D is TRBD1 (5 bases). The CDR3 extends over 16 amino acids. The germline V gene encodes CDR1 PRHDT and CDR2 FYEKMQ (reference sequence). V dropped 0 bases and J dropped 6 bases, with 17 bases sitting between them. In DNA form, the CDR3 reads TGTGCCAGCAGCTTAGGGAACAGGCGTATGGTTGATGGCTACACCTTC. Residues: CASSLGNRRMVDGYTF.

The J gene is TRBJ2-7, the V gene TRBV5-1; 10 bases are a match to TRBD1. The ends lost 4 bases at V and 3 bases at J; junction bases unmatched: 7. From germline, CDR1 is SGHRS and CDR2 YFSETQ. The CDR3 totals 15 residues. The CDR3 coding sequence is TGCGCCAGCAGCAGAACAGGGGACAGGGGCTACGAGCAGTACTTC. Amino acid sequence: CASSRTGDRGYEQYF.

The V and J genes are TRBV24-1 and TRBJ2-5, with D perhaps TRBD2 (6 bases). CDR1 KGHDR and CDR2 SFDVKD come from the germline V gene. This CDR3 region has 15 residues. V was cut by 1 base and J by 4 bases, with 12 bases left in between. CDR3 DNA sequence: TGTGCCACCAGTGATTTCTTAGGCGGGGTAGAGACCCAGTACTTC. This gives the protein CATSDFLGGVETQYF.

The CDR3 sequence: CSVRDGDYGYTF. Here the CDR3 DNA reads TGCAGCGTCCGGGACGGGGACTATGGCTACACCTTC. The V gene is TRBV29-1, the J gene TRBJ1-2; a weak D match, TRBD1 (5 bases). Germline assignment: CDR1 SQVTM and CDR2 ANQGSEA. The CDR3 consists of 12 residues. Trimming left V 6 bases short and J 3 bases short, with 11 bases between.

The chain combines TRBV2 with TRBJ1-5, with D hard to call. V gave up 4 bases and J gave up 0 bases, with 7 bases separating them. This CDR3 region has 14 residues. The germline CDR1 and CDR2 sequences are SNHLY and FYNNEI. The CDR3 DNA sequence: TGTGCCAGCAGTGTGACATATAGCAATCAGCCCCAGCATTTT. Translation: CASSVTYSNQPQHF.

For the CDR3, the DNA is TGCGCCAGCAGTCAATCGGGGAGAAGGCGTATCTGGGAGACCCAGTACTTC. It is translated as CASSQSGRRRIWETQYF. This chain joins TRBV23-1 and TRBJ2-5, with D tentatively TRBD2 (5 bases). TRBV23-1 is marked as an open reading frame, function uncertain. Trimming cost V 0 bases and J 5 bases, with 19 bases left between them. This CDR3 is 17 amino acids long.

The V and J genes are TRBV19 and TRBJ2-1; weak D call: TRBD1 (5 bases). V was shortened by 4 bases and J by 10 bases, with 14 bases between the two germline ends. CDR1 and CDR2 from the germline V gene are LNHDA and SQIVND (reference sequence). The CDR3 consists of 13 residues. This chain's CDR3 is CASSTSAGSEQFF. In nucleotides, the CDR3 is TGTGCCAGTAGTACCTCAGCAGGGTCCGAGCAGTTCTTC.

V usage is TRBV12-3 or TRBV12-4 and J usage is TRBJ2-7, with 8 nucleotides matching TRBD1. V shed 5 bases and J 3 bases; nucleotides not matched to a gene: 0. The CDR3 extends over 12 amino acids. This CDR3 is CASSDRGYEQYF. The CDR3 DNA is TGTGCCAGCAGTGACAGGGGCTACGAGCAGTACTTC.

This clone has only one observation. The chain employs TRBV30 and TRBJ2-3, with D tentatively TRBD2 (6 bases). This CDR3 has 13 residues. Trimming stripped 7 bases from V and 1 base from J, with 12 bases between. CDR1 and CDR2 from the germline V gene are GTSNPN and SVGIG (reference sequence). CDR3 sequence (DNA): TGTGCCTACGGTAGCGGCCGCACAGATACGCAGTATTTT. As protein: CAYGSGRTDTQYF. Complete variable domain (other parts from reference TRBV30 and TRBJ2-3): SQTIHQWPATLVQPVGSPLSLECTVEGTSNPNLYWYRQAAGRGLQLLFYSVGIGQISSEVPQNLSASRPQDRQFILSSKKLLLSDSGFYLCAYGSGRTDTQYFGPGTRLTVL.

V gene TRBV27 combines with J gene TRBJ1-2; unclear D gene. Germline CDR1 and CDR2: MNHEY and SMNVEV (reference sequence). This CDR3 comprises 11 residues. Trimming pared 6 bases from V and 2 bases from J, leaving 4 bases between. CDR3 sequence reads: CASRGNYGYTF. The CDR3 DNA is TGTGCCAGCAGGGGGAACTATGGCTACACCTTC.